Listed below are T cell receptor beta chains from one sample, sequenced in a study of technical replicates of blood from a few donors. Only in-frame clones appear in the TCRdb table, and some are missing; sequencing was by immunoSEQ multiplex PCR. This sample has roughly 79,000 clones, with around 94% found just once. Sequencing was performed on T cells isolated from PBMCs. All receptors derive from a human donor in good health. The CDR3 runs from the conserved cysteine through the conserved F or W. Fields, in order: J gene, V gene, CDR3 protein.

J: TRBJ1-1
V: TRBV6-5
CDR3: CASIGTGVTEAFF

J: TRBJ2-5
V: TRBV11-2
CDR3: CASRGGLETQYF

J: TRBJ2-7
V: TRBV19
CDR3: CAAAASGVYEQYF

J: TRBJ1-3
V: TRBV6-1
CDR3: CASSEWGPQAPRDLGNTIYF

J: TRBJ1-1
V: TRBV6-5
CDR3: CASSWGGNTEAFF

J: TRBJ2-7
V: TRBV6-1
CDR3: CASSVPLYEQYF

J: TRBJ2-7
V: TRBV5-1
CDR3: CASSPPQERQGLDF

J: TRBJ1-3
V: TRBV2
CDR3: CATEKDRGNGNTIYF

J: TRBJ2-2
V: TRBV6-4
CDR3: CASSADYTGELFF

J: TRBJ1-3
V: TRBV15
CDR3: CATRTRSSGNTIYF

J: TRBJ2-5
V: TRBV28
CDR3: CASSLRCWGGACVSETQYF

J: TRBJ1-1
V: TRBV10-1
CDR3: CASSLGRANTEAFF

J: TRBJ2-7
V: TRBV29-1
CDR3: CSVEEGDRGSYEQYF

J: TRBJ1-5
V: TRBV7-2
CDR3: CASSPRGHGNQPQHF

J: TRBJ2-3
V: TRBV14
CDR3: CASSRTTGRDTQYF

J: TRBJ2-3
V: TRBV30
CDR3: CAWTRTGIHTDTQYF

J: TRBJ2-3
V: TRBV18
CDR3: CASSRGSGADTQYF

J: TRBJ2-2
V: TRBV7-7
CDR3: CASSYTGGSGELFF

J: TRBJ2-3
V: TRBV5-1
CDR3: CASSLAGGSSTDTQYF

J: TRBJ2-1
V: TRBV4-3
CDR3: CASSQEGLQREGPNEQFF

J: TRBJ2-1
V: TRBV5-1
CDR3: CASSLGQGGNEQFF

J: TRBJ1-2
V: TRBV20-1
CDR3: CSESYGYTF

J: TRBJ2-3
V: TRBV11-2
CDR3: CASSLDLAGTDTQYF

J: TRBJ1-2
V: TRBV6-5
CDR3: CASSSSLGTVYGYTF

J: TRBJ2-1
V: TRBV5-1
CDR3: CASSEGLAGGNNEQFF

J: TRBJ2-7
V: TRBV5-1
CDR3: CASSLEGTGIYEQYF

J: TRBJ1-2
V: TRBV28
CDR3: CASSSAGTKKGYTF

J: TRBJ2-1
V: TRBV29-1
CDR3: CSASFPVLGTSGGVGWVWEQFF

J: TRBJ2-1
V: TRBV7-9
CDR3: CASSRGLGLAYNEQFF

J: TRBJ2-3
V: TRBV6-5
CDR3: CASSYGLAGDTDTQYF

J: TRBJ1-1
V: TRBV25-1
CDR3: CASRDSRRFAEAFF

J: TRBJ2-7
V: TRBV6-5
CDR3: CASSSEEIGGYEQYF

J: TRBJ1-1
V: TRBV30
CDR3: CAWSVQGYTEAFF

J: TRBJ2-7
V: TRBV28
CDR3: CASSSRTAPYEQYF

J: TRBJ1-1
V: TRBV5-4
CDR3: CASTPQGVNTEAFF

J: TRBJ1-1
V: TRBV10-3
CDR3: CAISESKGRAMNTEAFF

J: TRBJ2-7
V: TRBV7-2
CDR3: CASSRMMSSYEQYF

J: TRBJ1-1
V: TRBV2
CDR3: CASMGTGVTEAFF

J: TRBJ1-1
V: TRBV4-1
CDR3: CASSQVGGIFMNTEAFF

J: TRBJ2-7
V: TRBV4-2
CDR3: CASSQVEGSVREQYF

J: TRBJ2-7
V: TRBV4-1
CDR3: CASSQDRVEGSYEQYF

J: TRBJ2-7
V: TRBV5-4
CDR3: CASSLAQSSYEQYF

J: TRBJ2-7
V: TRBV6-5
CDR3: CASSHRQNTSYEQYF

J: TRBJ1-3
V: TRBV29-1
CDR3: CSVETGAGNTIYF

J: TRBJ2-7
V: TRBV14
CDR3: CASSPDSYYEQYF

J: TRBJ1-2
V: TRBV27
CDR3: CASSLFNVIRGKSYYGYTF

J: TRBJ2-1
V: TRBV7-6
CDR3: CASSSSVSSYNEQFF

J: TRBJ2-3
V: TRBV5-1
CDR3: CASSGTSGITDTQYF

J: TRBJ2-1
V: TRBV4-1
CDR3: CASSQMVLAGIYEQFF

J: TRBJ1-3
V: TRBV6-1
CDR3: CASSVDRGGNTIYF